The 19 T cell receptor beta chains below all came from one sample that was sequenced in a study of siplizumab effects on memory and regulatory T cells (dated by TCRdb to about 2019). These receptors lack a known antigen. Library preparation was by the immunoSEQ multiplex PCR assay. TCRdb re-hosts the immuneACCESS table, in-frame sequences only. Its copies lack some clones; in the studies checked, an unresolved V gene accounts for under half of them, and the cause for the rest is not known. This sample has approximately 9,600 clones in its table, and roughly 46% of those were observed once. The ten largest clonotypes hold under 25% of the sample. Mixed lymphocyte reaction cells were cocultured at 37°C for around 6 days. Specimen: CFSE-low (dividing) CD4+ T cells sorted from an allogeneic mixed lymphocyte reaction. All receptors come from a human donor in good health; the cells came from an allogeneic mixed lymphocyte reaction.

By its share, this clone is medium-sized (0.01 to 0.1%). CDR3 bases: TGTGCCTGGAGTGAGGGCTATCAGGCAGATACGCAGTATTTT. It is translated as CAWSEGYQADTQYF. The chain joins TRBV30 to TRBJ2-3, with D hard to call. This CDR3 contains 14 residues. CDR1 and CDR2 from the germline V gene are GTSNPN and SVGIG (reference sequence). The V end was cut by 1 base, the J end by 4 bases, with 12 bases between.

The chain has TRBV15 and TRBJ2-5; TRBD2 is a possible D gene (6 bases). The CDR3 covers 15 residues. Deletions cut 3 bases from V and 7 bases from J, with 18 bases between. Germline V gene sequence: CDR1 LNHNV, CDR2 YYDKDF (reference sequence). CDR3 sequence (DNA): TGTGCCACCAGCAGGGAGGGCAGCCGGGTTAGGACCCAGTACTTC. This sequence encodes CATSREGSRVRTQYF.

This clone has only one observation. J is TRBJ2-1 and V is TRBV5-4; D perhaps matches TRBD1 (6 bases). Trimming took 4 bases from V and 0 from J, leaving 17 bases between them. In germline, CDR1 is SGHNT, CDR2 YYREEE (reference sequence). There are 17 residues in the CDR3. The CDR3 loop reads CASSVGTPTNSYNEQFF. The CDR3 nucleotides are TGTGCCAGCAGCGTCGGGACACCGACAAACTCCTACAATGAGCAGTTCTTC.

This clone was seen only a few times. The rearrangement links TRBV28 to TRBJ2-5, with unresolved D. Germline-derived CDR1 and CDR2 are MDHEN and SYDVKM. The CDR3 is 14 amino acids. V shed 1 base and J shed 5 bases, with 11 bases lying between them. CDR3 in DNA: TGTGCCAGCAGTTTATTGTTGGTGGGGGAGACCCAGTACTTC. This translates into CASSLLLVGETQYF.

V is TRBV4-2 and J is TRBJ2-7, with D perhaps matching TRBD2 (6 bases). CDR1 and CDR2 from the germline V gene are LGHNA and YNFKEQ. Trimming took off 1 base at V and 4 bases at J, with 14 bases between the two ends. This CDR3 spans 15 amino acids. The CDR3 sequence: CASSQGGRRAYEQYF. Here the CDR3 DNA reads TGTGCCAGCAGCCAAGGGGGGAGGCGGGCTTACGAGCAGTACTTC.

This chain links TRBV28 with TRBJ1-5, with D perhaps matching TRBD1 (5 bases). The CDR3 is 15 residues long. CDR1 and CDR2 from the germline V gene are MDHEN and SYDVKM. V dropped 3 bases and J dropped 7 bases, with 16 bases sitting between them. CDR3 coding DNA: TGTGCCAGCAGTTTTGTGGGGCGCGGGGGACAGCCCCAGCATTTT. Translated, it gives CASSFVGRGGQPQHF.

The chain uses TRBV2 and TRBJ1-3, with D uncertain. V was trimmed by 2 bases and J by 2 bases, leaving 10 bases between them. Germline CDR1 reads SNHLY; CDR2 reads FYNNEI. CDR3 size: 15 residues. CDR3 amino acids: CASSETRAPGNTIYF. The CDR3 region has the DNA TGTGCCAGCAGTGAAACGAGGGCTCCTGGAAACACCATATATTTT.

V usage is TRBV19 and J usage is TRBJ2-2; D remains unclear. V shed 7 bases and J shed 5 bases, with 11 bases lying between them. In germline, CDR1 is LNHDA, CDR2 SQIVND (reference sequence). This CDR3 region has 13 residues. The CDR3 loop is CASTAGPTGELFF. As DNA, the CDR3 is TGTGCCAGTACCGCCGGACCGACCGGGGAGCTGTTTTTT.

Only a few counts were recorded for this clone. The gene calls are TRBV25-1 and TRBJ2-1; D is unresolved. Trimming took 0 bases from V and 6 from J, leaving 0 bases between them. This CDR3 has 11 amino acids. CDR1 is MGHDK, CDR2 SYGVNS, per germline. CDR3 coding DNA: TGTGCCAGCAGTGAATACAATGAGCAGTTCTTC. As protein: CASSEYNEQFF.

By proportion, this clone is medium-sized. The chain recombines TRBV5-1 with TRBJ1-1; D is uncertain. The V end was cut by 3 bases, the J end by 0 bases, with 12 bases between. The CDR3 spans 15 residues. Germline loops: CDR1 SGHRS, CDR2 YFSETQ. The CDR3 loop is CASSSGPGMNTEAFF. CDR3 sequence (DNA): TGCGCCAGCAGCTCCGGGCCGGGAATGAACACTGAAGCTTTCTTT.

The chain employs TRBV7-2 and TRBJ2-5; perhaps TRBD2 as D (6 bases). Germline V gives CDR1 SGHTA, CDR2 FQGNSA. The CDR3 is made up of 14 amino acids. The V gene lost 3 bases and the J gene lost 7 bases, with 15 bases spanning the gap. The CDR3 protein is CASSFVADYGTQYF. Written as DNA, the CDR3 is TGTGCCAGCAGCTTCGTAGCGGACTACGGGACCCAGTACTTC.

By sample fraction, this clone is medium-sized. The rearrangement links TRBV5-8 to TRBJ1-2, with 8 positions matching TRBD1. Germline CDR1 SGHTS, CDR2 YDEGEE. Trimming took 4 bases from V and 8 from J; bases not matched to a gene: 13. The CDR3 totals 15 residues. CDR3 coding DNA: TGTGCCAGCAGCGGAGGACAGGGTTTCTCCTACGGCTACACCTTC. It is translated as CASSGGQGFSYGYTF.

This clone has only one observation. The CDR3 bases are TGTGCCTGGAGTGGGACTTCTTATGGCTACACCTTC. Translating it yields CAWSGTSYGYTF. The chain couples TRBV30 to TRBJ1-2, with D uncertain. Germline lookup yields CDR1 GTSNPN and CDR2 SVGIG (reference sequence). This CDR3 comprises 12 residues. Trimming cost V 1 base and J 5 bases, with 8 bases left between them. The whole variable domain, filled in from reference TRBV30 and TRBJ1-2, reads SQTIHQWPATLVQPVGSPLSLECTVEGTSNPNLYWYRQAAGRGLQLLFYSVGIGQISSEVPQNLSASRPQDRQFILSSKKLLLSDSGFYLCAWSGTSYGYTFGSGTRLTVV.

This clone was recorded a few times. This chain joins TRBV6-4 and TRBJ1-5, with TRBD1 as a possible D gene (6 bases). Between the trimmed V and J ends, which lost 6 bases and 1 base, there was a span of 10 bases. The CDR3 runs to 14 residues. Germline V gives CDR1 MRHNA, CDR2 SNTAGT. CDR3 sequence (DNA): TGTGCCAGCAGCGGACAGCGCAGCAATCAGCCCCAGCATTTT. Its translation is CASSGQRSNQPQHF.

The rearrangement links TRBV10-2 to TRBJ2-1; TRBD2 matches at 10 bases. The V and J ends lost 6 bases and 8 bases, in that order; junction bases with no gene match: 10. This CDR3 region has 15 residues. Germline V gives CDR1 WSHSY, CDR2 SAAADI. The CDR3 reads CASSKLAGDRDEQFF. As DNA, the CDR3 is TGCGCCAGCAGCAAGCTAGCGGGGGATCGCGATGAGCAGTTCTTC.

The chain couples TRBV4-2 to TRBJ2-5; D remains unclear. Germline CDR1 and CDR2: LGHNA and YNFKEQ. The CDR3 totals 12 residues. V gave up 5 bases and J gave up 5 bases, with 9 bases separating them. The CDR3 region is CASSLGKETQYF. Written as DNA, the CDR3 is TGTGCCAGCAGCTTAGGGAAGGAGACCCAGTACTTC.

The CDR3 protein is CASSLRLGTEAFF. In DNA form, the CDR3 reads TGTGCCAGCAGCCTGCGCCTGGGGACTGAAGCTTTCTTT. This sequence joins TRBV11-2 and TRBJ1-1; D uncertain. Germline V gene lookup returns CDR1 SGHAT and CDR2 FQNNGV. The germline V and J ends were trimmed by 5 bases and 5 bases, with 12 bases remaining between them. The CDR3 runs 13 residues. Complete variable domain (other parts from reference TRBV11-2 and TRBJ1-1): EAGVAQSPRYKIIEKRQSVAFWCNPISGHATLYWYQQILGQGPKLLIQFQNNGVVDDSQLPKDRFSAERLKGVDSTLKIQPAKLEDSAVYLCASSLRLGTEAFFGQGTRLTVV.

A few counts support this clone. The gene calls are TRBV7-9 and TRBJ1-2; tentatively, D is TRBD1 (5 bases). Per the germline V gene, CDR1 is SEHNR and CDR2 is FQNEAQ (reference sequence). The ends were cut back, 4 bases at V and 0 bases at J, with 15 bases in the middle. This CDR3 contains 16 residues. CDR3 loop: CASSSEVGAANYGYTF. The CDR3 coding sequence is TGTGCCAGCAGCTCCGAAGTCGGGGCTGCTAACTATGGCTACACCTTC.

The V call is TRBV5-1, the J call TRBJ2-2; D not resolved. The V gene's germline CDR1 is SGHRS and CDR2 YFSETQ. The V end lost 3 bases, the J end lost 6 bases, and 18 bases lay between the germline ends. The CDR3 runs 16 residues. The CDR3 DNA reads TGCGCCAGCAGCTCCATAGAAGCGTTTAGGGCCGGGGAGCTGTTTTTT. It codes for CASSSIEAFRAGELFF.